The sequence of this T cell receptor beta chain was determined in a study of blood T cell repertoires in COVID-19. Profiled with immunoSEQ multiplex PCR; TCRdb holds only in-frame clones, not every one. The top ten clones hold approximately 3% of a sample with more than 40,000 clones, more than 85% of them seen once. Cohort placement rested on clinical history that participants reported themselves. V dropped 5 bases and J dropped 4 bases, with 9 bases sitting between them. Germline V gives CDR1 SEHNR, CDR2 FQNEAQ (reference sequence). The CDR3 consists of 13 residues. The rearrangement uses TRBV7-9 and TRBJ1-5; a weak D match, TRBD1 (6 bases). The sequencing sample was made of PBMCs or T cells enriched from blood (not recorded which). This sequence originates from a woman aged 45-59 years who had recovered from COVID-19. CDR3: CASSPTGNQPQHF. In DNA form, the CDR3 reads TGTGCCAGCAGCCCGACAGGTAATCAGCCCCAGCATTTT.